This T cell receptor (beta chain) was captured by sequencing in a study of blood T cell repertoires in COVID-19. TCRdb keeps only in-frame clones here, not all; method: immunoSEQ multiplex PCR. The sample shows tens of thousands of clones, around 86% of them seen only once. The ends lost 4 bases at V and 3 bases at J; junction bases unmatched: 6. CDR1 and CDR2 (germline): MNHEY, SVGEGT. The CDR3 has 15 amino acids. Sequencing was done on a sample of peripheral blood. V usage is TRBV6-2 or TRBV6-3 and J usage is TRBJ1-1, with TRBD1 matching over 9 bases. The clonotype was recovered from a man aged 45-65 years with active COVID-19. CDR3 loop: CASSSPDRGYTEAFF. The CDR3 DNA reads TGTGCCAGCAGTTCCCCCGACAGGGGGTACACTGAAGCTTTCTTT.